The rows below give T cell receptor beta chains drawn from one sample of a study of regulatory T cells in long-lasting Graves disease. Using its own MiXCR run on the multiplex PCR reads, TCRdb lists one record per CDR3 protein. The sample lists 390,000 or so distinct CDR3 sequences, about 11% occurring once. The data also belong to a second study, concerning T cells in Graves' hyperthyroidism and ophthalmopathy.

The source was peripheral blood mononuclear cells (PBMCs), collected at new diagnosis, from a patient treated with antithyroid drugs. All receptors derive from a woman between 18 and 29 years old with Graves disease. CDR3s include the opening cysteine and the closing phenylalanine or tryptophan. Each record gives: clone size, D gene, V gene, J gene, CDR3 protein, CDR3 DNA. The D gene is left open where the match is weak. Clone sizes are given selectively: once, few, many, or a class where the clone is expanded.

few	TRBD1	TRBV20-1	TRBJ1-1	CSSWDREITEAFF	TGCAGTTCTTGGGACAGGGAGATTACTGAAGCTTTCTTT
many	TRBD1	TRBV19	TRBJ2-1	CASSPTGQGYNEQFF	TGTGCCAGTAGTCCTACGGGACAGGGGTACAATGAGCAGTTCTTC
many	TRBD1	TRBV30	TRBJ2-3	CAWSVLKGAITDTQYF	TGTGCCTGGAGTGTACTCAAGGGGGCGATCACAGATACGCAGTATTTT
-	TRBD1	TRBV5-4	TRBJ1-1	CASSARDRANTEAFF	TGTGCCAGCAGCGCCCGGGACAGAGCGAACACTGAAGCTTTCTTT
many	-	TRBV11-2	TRBJ1-6	CASSSFVPNSPLHF	TGTGCCAGCAGCTCTTTCGTGCCTAATTCACCCCTCCACTTT
many	-	TRBV15	TRBJ1-1	CATSRDWDTNTEAFF	TGTGCCACCAGCAGAGATTGGGACACCAACACTGAAGCTTTCTTT
-	-	TRBV12-5	TRBJ2-5	CASGLDSSLRGIQYF	TGTGCTAGTGGTTTGGACTCATCCCTAAGGGGGATCCAGTACTTC
many	-	TRBV7-8	TRBJ2-3	CASSPRDGNTDTQYF	TGTGCCAGCAGCCCGCGGGACGGCAACACAGATACGCAGTATTTT
many	-	TRBV28	TRBJ1-2	CASNTSGTGTYGYTF	TGTGCCAGCAATACTTCCGGGACCGGGACTTATGGCTACACCTTC
many	-	TRBV6-1	TRBJ1-1	CATTWGNTEAFF	TGTGCCACCACGTGGGGGAACACTGAAGCTTTCTTT
-	-	TRBV25-1	TRBJ2-2	CASSSWDGNTGELFF	TGTGCCAGCAGCAGCTGGGACGGGAACACCGGGGAGCTGTTTTTT
many	-	TRBV29-1	TRBJ1-2	CSAETVYGYTF	TGCAGCGCTGAGACGGTTTATGGCTACACCTTC
many	-	TRBV6-2/TRBV6-3	TRBJ1-5	CASSYYTGSQPQHF	TGTGCCAGCAGTTACTACACGGGATCTCAGCCCCAGCATTTT
few	-	TRBV9	TRBJ2-1	CASSGVGGNEQFF	TGTGCCAGCAGCGGTGTCGGGGGAAATGAGCAGTTCTTC
few	-	TRBV28	TRBJ2-7	CASTEGGHEQYF	TGTGCCAGCACCGAGGGGGGGCACGAGCAGTACTTC
many	-	TRBV27	TRBJ1-1	CASSLFVNTEAFF	TGTGCCAGCAGTTTATTTGTGAACACTGAAGCTTTCTTT
few	TRBD2	TRBV14	TRBJ2-1	CASSRDYIGEQFF	TGTGCCAGCAGCCGGGACTACATTGGAGAGCAGTTCTTC
many	TRBD1	TRBV12-3/TRBV12-4	TRBJ2-5	CASSPLGTVQETQYF	TGTGCCAGCAGTCCCCTCGGGACAGTCCAAGAGACCCAGTACTTC
-	TRBD1	TRBV13	TRBJ2-3	CASSFSGATGGTDTQYF	TGTGCCAGCAGCTTTTCGGGGGCCACAGGGGGAACAGATACGCAGTATTTT
many	TRBD1	TRBV11-2	TRBJ1-1	CASSARQGRAFF	TGTGCCAGCAGCGCCAGACAGGGTCGGGCTTTCTTT
few	-	TRBV20-1	TRBJ2-1	CSALDSRFGDEQFF	TGCAGTGCGTTGGACTCCCGATTTGGGGATGAGCAGTTCTTC
many	-	TRBV15	TRBJ1-1	CATSREPGQFEAFF	TGTGCCACCAGCAGAGAACCCGGACAGTTTGAAGCTTTCTTT
-	-	TRBV5-1	TRBJ2-4	CASSSGGGHENIQYF	TGCGCCAGCAGCTCCGGGGGCGGGCACGAAAACATTCAGTACTTC
many	TRBD2	TRBV28	TRBJ2-2	CASSLAGYSTGELFF	TGTGCCAGCAGTCTAGCGGGATATTCAACCGGGGAGCTGTTTTTT
-	-	TRBV7-8	TRBJ1-1	CASSLELSGRVNTEAFF	TGTGCCAGCAGCTTAGAACTATCTGGGCGTGTGAACACTGAAGCTTTCTTT
many	-	TRBV7-9	TRBJ1-5	CASSPYGGGSENQPQHF	TGTGCCAGCAGCCCCTATGGGGGTGGGTCCGAAAATCAGCCCCAGCATTTT
-	TRBD1	TRBV4-1	TRBJ2-1	CASSQGWGTGASNEQFF	TGCGCCAGCAGCCAAGGTTGGGGGACAGGGGCCTCAAATGAGCAGTTCTTC
-	-	TRBV6-1	TRBJ2-2	CASKRGLRNTGELFF	TGTGCCAGCAAAAGGGGACTTCGAAACACCGGGGAGCTGTTTTTT
many	-	TRBV12-5	TRBJ2-5	CASAPGPAGETQYF	TGTGCTAGTGCCCCAGGACCGGCCGGGGAGACCCAGTACTTC
many	-	TRBV10-3	TRBJ2-3	CAISLGHRTDTQYF	TGTGCCATCAGCCTGGGACACCGCACAGATACGCAGTATTTT
-	TRBD1	TRBV12-3/TRBV12-4	TRBJ1-4	CASSFLGTARKLFF	TGTGCCAGCAGTTTTCTCGGGACAGCCCGAAAACTGTTTTTT
once	-	TRBV19	TRBJ2-2	CASSIEAGELFF	TGTGCCAGTAGTATAGAGGCCGGGGAGCTGTTTTTT
-	TRBD1	TRBV6-1	TRBJ2-5	CASSRGTGLGETQYF	TGTGCCAGCAGCCGCGGGACAGGGCTAGGGGAGACCCAGTACTTC
many	-	TRBV7-9	TRBJ1-2	CASSRLTADYGYTF	TGTGCCAGCAGCCGCCTGACTGCGGACTATGGCTACACCTTC
many	TRBD1	TRBV7-9	TRBJ2-5	CASSPRGTGSQETQYF	TGTGCCAGCAGCCCACGGGGGACAGGGAGCCAAGAGACCCAGTACTTC
-	-	TRBV20-1	TRBJ1-1	CSARVEAMNTEAFF	TGCAGTGCTAGGGTTGAGGCCATGAACACTGAAGCTTTCTTT
many	TRBD1	TRBV15	TRBJ2-1	CATSSEGQGNEQFF	TGTGCCACCAGCAGTGAGGGACAGGGAAATGAGCAGTTCTTC
-	-	TRBV7-9	TRBJ2-1	CASSLIRGTFNEQFF	TGTGCCAGCAGCTTAATCCGGGGGACATTCAATGAGCAGTTCTTC
many	TRBD1	TRBV7-2	TRBJ1-6	CASSFRDSNSPLHF	TGTGCCAGCAGCTTCAGGGACAGTAATTCACCCCTCCACTTT
many	-	TRBV6-1	TRBJ1-1	CASLPIEHTEAFF	TGTGCCAGCCTCCCGATTGAGCACACTGAAGCTTTCTTT
-	TRBD2	TRBV24-1	TRBJ2-2	CATRSLGLAGDGELFF	TGTGCCACCAGGAGTCTTGGACTAGCGGGGGACGGGGAGCTGTTTTTT
many	-	TRBV6-2/TRBV6-3	TRBJ2-7	CASSDTPYEQYF	TGTGCCAGCAGCGACACCCCCTACGAGCAGTACTTC
-	-	TRBV19	TRBJ2-3	CASSIPPADTQYF	TGTGCCAGTAGTATCCCCCCGGCGGATACGCAGTATTTT
many	-	TRBV20-1	TRBJ1-1	CSAGGPWGLNTEAFF	TGCAGTGCCGGCGGCCCTTGGGGATTGAACACTGAAGCTTTCTTT
-	-	TRBV4-3	TRBJ2-1	CASSLQRDSYEQFF	TGCGCCAGCAGCCTACAACGAGACAGCTATGAGCAGTTCTTC
many	-	TRBV2	TRBJ2-2	CASRESGELFF	TGTGCCAGCAGGGAATCGGGGGAGCTGTTTTTT
many	TRBD2	TRBV11-2	TRBJ2-5	CASSSSSGETQYF	TGTGCCAGCAGCTCATCTAGCGGAGAGACCCAGTACTTC
-	-	TRBV5-8	TRBJ1-3	CASRSRGASGNTIYF	TGTGCCAGCAGGTCGAGGGGGGCTTCTGGAAACACCATATATTTT
few	TRBD2	TRBV14	TRBJ2-1	CASSQASGGSEQFF	TGTGCCAGCAGCCAGGCTAGCGGGGGGAGTGAGCAGTTCTTC
many	TRBD1	TRBV3-1	TRBJ1-4	CASSHQQGTGTNEKLFF	TGTGCCAGCAGCCACCAACAGGGGACGGGAACTAATGAAAAACTGTTTTTT
-	TRBD2	TRBV24-1	TRBJ2-2	CATSDLGREGTGELFF	TGTGCCACCAGTGATTTAGGACGGGAGGGCACCGGGGAGCTGTTTTTT
-	TRBD1	TRBV7-2	TRBJ1-1	CASSLEGATEAFF	TGTGCCAGCAGCTTAGAGGGGGCCACTGAAGCTTTCTTT
many	-	TRBV2	TRBJ2-5	CASRRKETQYF	TGTGCCAGCAGAAGAAAAGAGACCCAGTACTTC
many	TRBD1	TRBV6-1	TRBJ1-1	CASSVTGLYAEAFF	TGTGCCAGCAGTGTGACAGGGCTCTATGCTGAAGCTTTCTTT